Ten or more counts support the clone carrying this TCR beta chain. No antigen is known for it. The data stem from a study of metastatic and nonmetastatic thyroid tumors. Overall study: Comparative analysis of repertoires was undertaken across blood and tumor or nodule tissue obtained from malignant and benign thyroid patients. General study findings and limits: Reported TCR beta diversity, measured in blood and tumor, was significantly higher for malignant thyroid tumors than for benign nodules.

Authors' data handling: Differences in CDR3 between clinicopathological groups were drawn on to build a classifier intended to discriminate distant-metastatic papillary thyroid cancer patients. TCRdb reprocessed the PCR reads using MiXCR. It is TCRdb's table, rather than the study itself, that gives the V and J calls and clone size. This repertoire shows roughly 15,000 clones, about 25% found once; its top ten account for roughly 20%. Looked up from germline, CDR1 is LNHDA and CDR2 is SQIVND (reference sequence). Trimming left V 5 bases short and J 1 base short, with 6 bases between. The CDR3 length is 13 residues. Ahead of thyroid surgery, no patient had received treatment of any kind.

Material for sequencing was tumor tissue. The TCR comes from a female donor with papillary thyroid cancer or a benign thyroid nodule (not recorded which). Some clones in this sample may be carry-over from other donors' samples. The chain links TRBV19 to TRBJ1-3; D gene uncertain. CDR3 nucleotide sequence: TGTGCCAGTAGTCTTCGATCTGGAAACACCATATATTTT. Its protein product is CASSLRSGNTIYF.